This is a list of T cell receptor beta chains from one sample in a study of cytotoxic CD8 clonotypes in ibrutinib-treated CLL. This table comes from immunoSEQ multiplex PCR, and its TCRdb copy is limited to in-frame clones, with some not included. Among 23,000 or so clones, approximately 68% were seen once, and the ten largest hold around 28%. Sequenced material: PBMCs, taken after 24 months of ibrutinib treatment. Every receptor here comes from a human donor with chronic lymphocytic leukemia. Both conserved end residues are part of each CDR3. Each record gives: D gene, J gene, clone size, V gene, CDR3 DNA, CDR3 protein. D genes are given only for firm matches. The size field is filled for only some rows; it gives once, few, many or a size class.

d_call: TRBD2
j_call: TRBJ2-2
clone_size: few
v_call: TRBV5-1
cdr3_nt: TGCGCCAGCAGCGTTAGCGGGGGTTATACCGGGGAGCTGTTTTTT
cdr3_aa: CASSVSGGYTGELFF

d_call: -
j_call: TRBJ2-2
clone_size: -
v_call: TRBV7-8
cdr3_nt: TGTGCCAGTAAGGTTATCGGGGAGCTGTTTTTT
cdr3_aa: CASKVIGELFF

d_call: -
j_call: TRBJ1-2
clone_size: -
v_call: TRBV30
cdr3_nt: TGTGCCTGGAGTGTACGAGCGTCGGTCGGCTACACCTTC
cdr3_aa: CAWSVRASVGYTF

d_call: -
j_call: TRBJ1-2
clone_size: -
v_call: TRBV19
cdr3_nt: TGTGCCAGTAGTGGACCAAGAGGCTACACCTTC
cdr3_aa: CASSGPRGYTF

d_call: -
j_call: TRBJ1-1
clone_size: -
v_call: TRBV29-1
cdr3_nt: TGCAGCGTTGATCCCGGGGATCCTTGGACTGAAGCTTTCTTT
cdr3_aa: CSVDPGDPWTEAFF

d_call: -
j_call: TRBJ2-1
clone_size: -
v_call: TRBV10-1
cdr3_nt: TGCGCCAGCAGTGGGAAGGGTACGGCTGAGCAGTTCTTC
cdr3_aa: CASSGKGTAEQFF

d_call: -
j_call: TRBJ1-1
clone_size: -
v_call: TRBV19
cdr3_nt: TGTGCCAGTAGTATCTCTGGGAGGAGGGGTGAAGCTTTCTTT
cdr3_aa: CASSISGRRGEAFF

d_call: -
j_call: TRBJ2-2
clone_size: few
v_call: TRBV14
cdr3_nt: TGTGCCAGCAGCCAAGATCAGATCCAGGGAAGGGCCGGGGAGCTGTTTTTT
cdr3_aa: CASSQDQIQGRAGELFF

d_call: TRBD1
j_call: TRBJ1-6
clone_size: few
v_call: TRBV2
cdr3_nt: TGTGCCAGCAATGACAGGGGTAATTCACCCCTCCACTTT
cdr3_aa: CASNDRGNSPLHF

d_call: -
j_call: TRBJ1-4
clone_size: few
v_call: TRBV18
cdr3_nt: TGTGCCAGCTCGCCTGACAGGACTAATGAAAAACTGTTTTTT
cdr3_aa: CASSPDRTNEKLFF

d_call: -
j_call: TRBJ2-1
clone_size: few
v_call: TRBV5-1
cdr3_nt: TGCGCCAGCAGCCCTGAAGGACCCTCCTACAATGAGCAGTTCTTC
cdr3_aa: CASSPEGPSYNEQFF

d_call: TRBD1
j_call: TRBJ1-1
clone_size: -
v_call: TRBV7-9
cdr3_nt: TGTGCCAGCAGCTTATGGACAGGGGTAAGGGGCACTGAAGCTTTCTTT
cdr3_aa: CASSLWTGVRGTEAFF

d_call: -
j_call: TRBJ1-1
clone_size: -
v_call: TRBV5-6
cdr3_nt: TGTGCCAGCAGCTTTACGGGGGGAGGGACTGAAGCTTTCTTT
cdr3_aa: CASSFTGGGTEAFF

d_call: TRBD1
j_call: TRBJ1-1
clone_size: -
v_call: TRBV27
cdr3_nt: TGTGCCAGCAGTTTACTACAGGGGGACACTGAAGCTTTCTTT
cdr3_aa: CASSLLQGDTEAFF

d_call: -
j_call: TRBJ2-1
clone_size: -
v_call: TRBV11-1
cdr3_nt: TGTGCCAGCCAAATCGCAGGGTACACCTACAATGAGCAGTTCTTC
cdr3_aa: CASQIAGYTYNEQFF

d_call: TRBD1
j_call: TRBJ2-2
clone_size: once
v_call: TRBV19
cdr3_nt: TGTGCCAGTAGTAGGGACAGGGAGAGCACCGGGGAGCTGTTTTTT
cdr3_aa: CASSRDRESTGELFF

d_call: -
j_call: TRBJ2-3
clone_size: -
v_call: TRBV7-9
cdr3_nt: TGTGCCAGCAGCTTATTAAGCACAGATACGCAGTATTTT
cdr3_aa: CASSLLSTDTQYF

d_call: TRBD1
j_call: TRBJ2-7
clone_size: -
v_call: TRBV9
cdr3_nt: TGTGCCAGCAGCCCCGGGACAGTACTTTCCTACGAGCAGTACTTC
cdr3_aa: CASSPGTVLSYEQYF

d_call: -
j_call: TRBJ2-7
clone_size: -
v_call: TRBV27
cdr3_nt: TGTGCCAGCAGTCCTGCCCAGGGGATCCTGGTATGGGAGCAGTACTTC
cdr3_aa: CASSPAQGILVWEQYF

d_call: TRBD1
j_call: TRBJ1-6
clone_size: -
v_call: TRBV2
cdr3_nt: TGTGCCAGCAGTCGGGACAGGGGCTCCTATAATTCACCCCTCCACTTT
cdr3_aa: CASSRDRGSYNSPLHF

d_call: -
j_call: TRBJ2-1
clone_size: many
v_call: TRBV2
cdr3_nt: TGTGCCAGCAGTGATTCGGACAATGAGCAGTTCTTC
cdr3_aa: CASSDSDNEQFF

d_call: -
j_call: TRBJ2-2
clone_size: few
v_call: TRBV9
cdr3_nt: TGTGCCAGCAGCGTAGCGAGGGGGGTGACCGGGGAGCTGTTTTTT
cdr3_aa: CASSVARGVTGELFF

d_call: -
j_call: TRBJ2-6
clone_size: -
v_call: TRBV5-7
cdr3_nt: TGTGCCAGCTTATGCTGTTGCGTACAAAGTCGGGCCAACGTCCTGACTTTC
cdr3_aa: CASLCCCVQSRANVLTF

d_call: -
j_call: TRBJ1-2
clone_size: -
v_call: TRBV19
cdr3_nt: TGTGCCAGTAGTATCTTCGAACGGACAGATGGCTACACCTTC
cdr3_aa: CASSIFERTDGYTF

d_call: -
j_call: TRBJ1-3
clone_size: -
v_call: TRBV9
cdr3_nt: TGTGCCAGCACCGGGCTGGGAAACACCATATATTTT
cdr3_aa: CASTGLGNTIYF

d_call: -
j_call: TRBJ1-1
clone_size: -
v_call: TRBV29-1
cdr3_nt: TGCAGCGTTGATCGGATAGGGGGCACTGAAGCTTTCTTT
cdr3_aa: CSVDRIGGTEAFF

d_call: -
j_call: TRBJ1-1
clone_size: -
v_call: TRBV6-1
cdr3_nt: TGTGCCAGCAGTGCAGGCCTTGAAGCTTTCTTT
cdr3_aa: CASSAGLEAFF

d_call: -
j_call: TRBJ1-1
clone_size: few
v_call: TRBV9
cdr3_nt: TGTGCCAGCAGCGTAGTCGCCGGGGGGAACACTGAAGCTTTCTTT
cdr3_aa: CASSVVAGGNTEAFF

d_call: -
j_call: TRBJ2-1
clone_size: -
v_call: TRBV5-1
cdr3_nt: TGCGCCAGCAGGACGGAGGCAGGGGATGAGCAGTTCTTC
cdr3_aa: CASRTEAGDEQFF

d_call: -
j_call: TRBJ1-2
clone_size: -
v_call: TRBV21-1
cdr3_nt: TGTGCCAGCAGCAAAGAAGGTGCAGGGAAGAGTGACTATGGCTACACCTTC
cdr3_aa: CASSKEGAGKSDYGYTF

d_call: TRBD1
j_call: TRBJ1-6
clone_size: few
v_call: TRBV7-9
cdr3_nt: TGTGCCAGCAGCCGACAGGGCCCCTATAATTCACCCCTCCACTTT
cdr3_aa: CASSRQGPYNSPLHF

d_call: -
j_call: TRBJ1-2
clone_size: -
v_call: TRBV14
cdr3_nt: TGTGCCAGCAGCCCGGGCCGGCGACCCTATGGCTACACCTTC
cdr3_aa: CASSPGRRPYGYTF

d_call: -
j_call: TRBJ1-2
clone_size: -
v_call: TRBV7-7
cdr3_nt: TGTGCTAGCCGCATTGATCGGGGTAACCGTGGCTACACCTTC
cdr3_aa: CASRIDRGNRGYTF

d_call: -
j_call: TRBJ1-4
clone_size: -
v_call: TRBV19
cdr3_nt: TGTGCCAGTAGTATTCCCCAGGGTGGGGAAAAACTGTTTTTT
cdr3_aa: CASSIPQGGEKLFF

d_call: -
j_call: TRBJ2-3
clone_size: -
v_call: TRBV5-4
cdr3_nt: TGTGCCAGCAGCTCGGACGGAACTCGCCATACGCAGTATTTT
cdr3_aa: CASSSDGTRHTQYF

d_call: -
j_call: TRBJ2-1
clone_size: -
v_call: TRBV2
cdr3_nt: TGTGCCAGCAGTAAGGGTTACAATGAGCAGTTCTTC
cdr3_aa: CASSKGYNEQFF

d_call: -
j_call: TRBJ1-1
clone_size: -
v_call: TRBV27
cdr3_nt: TGTGCCAGCAGCCATGGGGGGAACACTGAAGCTTTCTTT
cdr3_aa: CASSHGGNTEAFF

d_call: TRBD1
j_call: TRBJ2-7
clone_size: -
v_call: TRBV5-6
cdr3_nt: TGTGCCAGCAGCGAGAAGGGACAGCGTTCCTACGAGCAGTACTTC
cdr3_aa: CASSEKGQRSYEQYF

d_call: -
j_call: TRBJ2-7
clone_size: few
v_call: TRBV29-1
cdr3_nt: TGCAGCGTAGCGGGGGACAGCTCCTACGAGCAGTACTTC
cdr3_aa: CSVAGDSSYEQYF

d_call: -
j_call: TRBJ2-3
clone_size: -
v_call: TRBV19
cdr3_nt: TGTGCCAGTAGTAAAAGCACAGATACGCAGTATTTT
cdr3_aa: CASSKSTDTQYF

d_call: TRBD2
j_call: TRBJ2-1
clone_size: -
v_call: TRBV5-1
cdr3_nt: TGCGCCAGCAGCGACACTAGCGGCCCTTCCTACAATGAGCAGTTCTTC
cdr3_aa: CASSDTSGPSYNEQFF

d_call: -
j_call: TRBJ1-2
clone_size: -
v_call: TRBV25-1
cdr3_nt: TGTGCCAGCAGTGAATTGTCAAACTATGGCTACACCTTC
cdr3_aa: CASSELSNYGYTF

d_call: -
j_call: TRBJ1-2
clone_size: once
v_call: TRBV2
cdr3_nt: TGTGCCAGCAGTGAGATGAATAGTGGGGCGGGTGGCTACACCTTC
cdr3_aa: CASSEMNSGAGGYTF

d_call: TRBD1
j_call: TRBJ2-1
clone_size: -
v_call: TRBV10-3
cdr3_nt: TGTGCCATCAGAGATGGGACAGGGGCCCATGAGCAGTTCTTC
cdr3_aa: CAIRDGTGAHEQFF

d_call: -
j_call: TRBJ2-3
clone_size: few
v_call: TRBV5-5
cdr3_nt: TGTGCCAGCAGCTTGGGGGGCAGGGCCAAGGGTACGCAGTATTTT
cdr3_aa: CASSLGGRAKGTQYF

d_call: -
j_call: TRBJ1-5
clone_size: -
v_call: TRBV2
cdr3_nt: TGTGCCAGCACTGGGGGCAATCAGCCCCAGCATTTT
cdr3_aa: CASTGGNQPQHF

d_call: TRBD1
j_call: TRBJ1-5
clone_size: once
v_call: TRBV6-5
cdr3_nt: TGTGCCAGCAGTTACATGGGGACAGATAATCAGCCCCAGCATTTT
cdr3_aa: CASSYMGTDNQPQHF

d_call: -
j_call: TRBJ2-6
clone_size: few
v_call: TRBV7-6
cdr3_nt: TGTGCCAGCAGCTTAGGAGGGGACCCTGGGGCCAACGTCCTGACTTTC
cdr3_aa: CASSLGGDPGANVLTF

d_call: -
j_call: TRBJ2-2
clone_size: -
v_call: TRBV14
cdr3_nt: TGTGCCAGCAGCCAAGTTAGAGGGACCGGGGAGCTGTTTTTT
cdr3_aa: CASSQVRGTGELFF

d_call: TRBD1
j_call: TRBJ1-1
clone_size: -
v_call: TRBV9
cdr3_nt: TGTGCCAGCAGCGTAGGGCTTGAGGAAAACAGGGGGCGTCGTATGAACACTGAAGCTTTCTTT
cdr3_aa: CASSVGLEENRGRRMNTEAFF